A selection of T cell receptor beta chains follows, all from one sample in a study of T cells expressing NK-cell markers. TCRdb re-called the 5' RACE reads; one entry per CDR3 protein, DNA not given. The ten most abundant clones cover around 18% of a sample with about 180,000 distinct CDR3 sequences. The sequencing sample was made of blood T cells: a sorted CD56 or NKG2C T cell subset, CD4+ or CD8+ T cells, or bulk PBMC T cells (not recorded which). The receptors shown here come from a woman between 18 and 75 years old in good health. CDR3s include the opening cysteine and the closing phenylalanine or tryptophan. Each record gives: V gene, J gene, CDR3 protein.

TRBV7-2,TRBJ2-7,CASSSTGFAAYEQYF
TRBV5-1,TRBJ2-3,CASSLEGAGQTQYF
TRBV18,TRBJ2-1,CASSPLGTGGSGEQFF
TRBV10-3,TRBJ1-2,CAISEQGTPVYGYTF
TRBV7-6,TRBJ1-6,CASSLNPGTGSPLHF
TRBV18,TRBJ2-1,CASSPSGGAFSEQFF
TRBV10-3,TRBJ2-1,CAISDTSGGEQFF
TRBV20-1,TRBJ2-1,CSARWASGSYEQFF
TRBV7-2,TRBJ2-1,CASSLGRGEQFF
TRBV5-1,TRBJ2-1,CASSLGRGGGSSYNEQFF
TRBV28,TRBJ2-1,CASTPPGYNEQFF
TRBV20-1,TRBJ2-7,CSASSSGGGEQYF
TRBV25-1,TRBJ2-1,CASSEAGRSSYNEQFF
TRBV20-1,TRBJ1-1,CSALQGISTEAFF
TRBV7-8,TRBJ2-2,CASSPSIRQGTGELFF
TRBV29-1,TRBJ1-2,CSVGQGDGYTF
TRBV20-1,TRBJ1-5,CSAPPGEGSNQPQHF
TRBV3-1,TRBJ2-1,CASSQSGLAVYNEQFF
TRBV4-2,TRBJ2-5,CASSQRLLETQYF
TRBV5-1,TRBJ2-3,CASSFPLLEGPTDTQYF
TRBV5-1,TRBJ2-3,CASSLVQPWTDTQYF
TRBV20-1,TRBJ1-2,CSARKLGGDDFYGYTF
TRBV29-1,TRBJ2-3,CSVEVGTFTDTQYF
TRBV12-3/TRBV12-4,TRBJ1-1,CASSLGPPDEAFF
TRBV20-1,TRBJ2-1,CSARRPSGKSSSYNEQFF
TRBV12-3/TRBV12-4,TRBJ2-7,CASSYRAAGEQYF
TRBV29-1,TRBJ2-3,CSVGGTGPDTQYF
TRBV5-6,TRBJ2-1,CASSLQGEQFF
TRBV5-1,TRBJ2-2,CASSLERTSGRARYTGELFF
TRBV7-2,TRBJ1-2,CASSLERQSLYGYTF
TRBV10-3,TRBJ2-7,CAISFGQGGEQYF
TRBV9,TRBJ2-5,CASSVGAQGSGETQYF
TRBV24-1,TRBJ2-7,CATSEGGRTYEQYF
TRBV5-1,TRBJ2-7,CASSLASGKFYEQYF
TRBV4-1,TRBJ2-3,CASSGSIGTDLTDTQYF
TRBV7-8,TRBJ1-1,CASSLGGPSAEAFF
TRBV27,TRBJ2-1,CASSDRTTNEQFF
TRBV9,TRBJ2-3,CASSSLPRTGGAPDTQYF
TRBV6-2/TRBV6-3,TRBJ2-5,CASSYSFYETQYF
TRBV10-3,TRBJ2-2,CAISESTGGRTGELFF
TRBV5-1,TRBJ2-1,CASSLNGGMDGNEQFF
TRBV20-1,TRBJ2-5,CSADPRQGQTQYF
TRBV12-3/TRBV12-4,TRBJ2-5,CASSLGAGGGQETQYF
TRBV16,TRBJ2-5,CASSQSFSGGFETQYF
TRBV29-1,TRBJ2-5,CSASGTSAETQYF
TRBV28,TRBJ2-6,CASGSQGSSGANVLTF
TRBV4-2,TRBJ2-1,CASSQVSGTSGNNEQFF
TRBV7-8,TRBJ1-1,CASSFPTANTEAFF
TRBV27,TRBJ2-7,CASSLGGQGFYEQYF
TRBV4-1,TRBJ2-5,CASSQSNRYQETQYF